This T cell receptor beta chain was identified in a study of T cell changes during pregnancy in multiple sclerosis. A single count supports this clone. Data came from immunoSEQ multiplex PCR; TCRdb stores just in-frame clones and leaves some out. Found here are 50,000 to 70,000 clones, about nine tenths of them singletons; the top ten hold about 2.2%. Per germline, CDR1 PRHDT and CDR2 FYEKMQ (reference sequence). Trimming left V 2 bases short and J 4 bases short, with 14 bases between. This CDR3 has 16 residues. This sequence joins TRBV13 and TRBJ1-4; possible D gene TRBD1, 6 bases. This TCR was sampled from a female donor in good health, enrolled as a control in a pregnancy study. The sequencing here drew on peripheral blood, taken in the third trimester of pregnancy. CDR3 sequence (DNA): TGTGCCAGCAGCTTATGGACAGAGGAAGTTAATGAAAAACTGTTTTTT. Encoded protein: CASSLWTEEVNEKLFF.